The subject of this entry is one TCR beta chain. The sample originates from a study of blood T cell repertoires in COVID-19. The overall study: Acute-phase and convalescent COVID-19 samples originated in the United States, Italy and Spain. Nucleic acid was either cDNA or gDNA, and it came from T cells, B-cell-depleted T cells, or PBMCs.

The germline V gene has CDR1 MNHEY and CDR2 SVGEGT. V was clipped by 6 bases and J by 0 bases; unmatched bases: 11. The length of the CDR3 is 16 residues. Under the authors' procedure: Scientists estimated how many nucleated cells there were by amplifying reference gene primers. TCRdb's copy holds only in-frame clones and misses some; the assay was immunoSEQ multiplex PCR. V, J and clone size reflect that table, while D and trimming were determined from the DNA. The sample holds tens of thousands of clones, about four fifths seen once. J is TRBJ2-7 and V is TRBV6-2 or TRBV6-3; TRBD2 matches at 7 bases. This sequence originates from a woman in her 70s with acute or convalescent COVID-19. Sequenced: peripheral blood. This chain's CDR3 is CASSRPLAAYSYEQYF. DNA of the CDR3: TGTGCCAGCAGCCGGCCTCTAGCGGCGTACTCCTACGAGCAGTACTTC.